A single sample is the source of the 17 T cell receptor beta chains below, sequenced in a study of cytomegalovirus exposure and HLA in healthy donors. Clones were sequenced by immunoSEQ multiplex PCR, and TCRdb holds only the in-frame ones, with some missing. The repertoire consists of 250,000 to 300,000 clones, with about 86% occurring once and the leading ten covering around 1%. The material sequenced was PBMCs. Receptor source: a woman aged 18-35 years in good health and CMV-seronegative.

The rearrangement joins TRBV28 to TRBJ1-2; possibly TRBD1 for D (5 bases). V dropped 6 bases and J dropped 1 base, with 18 bases sitting between them. The germline CDR1 and CDR2 sequences are MDHEN and SYDVKM. This CDR3 has 16 residues. The CDR3 loop is CASRFAGGVFNYGYTF. CDR3 nucleotides: TGTGCCAGCAGATTCGCGGGGGGGGTTTTTAACTATGGCTACACCTTC.

V usage is TRBV27 and J usage is TRBJ1-2, with 9 bases fitting TRBD1. The CDR3 has 13 amino acids. Germline values: CDR1 MNHEY, CDR2 SMNVEV (reference sequence). Unmatched junction bases numbered 6, after V lost 5 bases and J lost 8 bases. As DNA, the CDR3 is TGTGCCAGCAGTATGGGACAGGGCAGGGGCTACACCTTC. Translating it yields CASSMGQGRGYTF.

This chain connects TRBV28 to TRBJ1-2; 10 bases line up with TRBD1. Trimming took 3 bases from V and 8 from J; bases not matched to a gene: 6. Germline V CDR1 and CDR2: MDHEN, SYDVKM. The CDR3 totals 14 residues. CDR3 coding DNA: TGTGCCAGCAGTTTGGGGACAGGGGATGGCGGCTACACCTTC. This gives the protein CASSLGTGDGGYTF.

The chain uses TRBV7-9 and TRBJ2-4; 7 bases are a match to TRBD1. The CDR3 consists of 15 residues. CDR1 and CDR2 (germline): SEHNR, FQNEAQ (reference sequence). J lost 2 bases, V lost 3 bases, and 4 bases had no gene match. CDR3 bases: TGTGCCAGCAGCTTCTGGGACAGTACCAAAAACATTCAGTACTTC. Translating gives CASSFWDSTKNIQYF. The whole variable domain, remainder taken from reference TRBV7-9 and TRBJ2-4, is DTGVSQNPRHKITKRGQNVTFRCDPISEHNRLYWYRQTLGQGPEFLTYFQNEAQLEKSRLLSDRFSAERPKGSFSTLEIQRTEQGDSAMYLCASSFWDSTKNIQYFGAGTRLSVL.

The chain has TRBV19 and TRBJ2-3, with 8 bases aligning to TRBD1. With V trimmed by 7 bases and J by 5 bases, 8 bases remained unmatched. The CDR3 runs to 14 residues. In germline, CDR1 is LNHDA, CDR2 SQIVND (reference sequence). CDR3 residues: CASTRDRQVDTQYF. The CDR3, as DNA: TGTGCCAGTACCCGGGACAGGCAGGTAGATACGCAGTATTTT.

This chain joins TRBV5-6 and TRBJ1-2; D possibly corresponds to TRBD1 (6 bases). Per the germline V gene, CDR1 is SGHDT and CDR2 is YYEEEE. The CDR3 loop spans 14 amino acids. V dropped 4 bases and J dropped 8 bases, with 18 bases sitting between them. CDR3 sequence (DNA): TGTGCCAGCAGCCAGGCAGAGACAGGTTACGGCTACACCTTC. Its translation: CASSQAETGYGYTF. Supplemented by reference TRBV5-6 and TRBJ1-2, the full variable domain reads DAGVTQSPTHLIKTRGQQVTLRCSPKSGHDTVSWYQQALGQGPQFIFQYYEEEERQRGNFPDRFSGHQFPNYSSELNVNALLLGDSALYLCASSQAETGYGYTFGSGTRLTVV.

The V call is TRBV27, the J call TRBJ1-5, with TRBD1 as a possible D gene (5 bases). V was cut by 2 bases and J by 4 bases, with 9 bases left in between. The CDR3 extends over 14 amino acids. The germline CDR1 and CDR2 sequences are MNHEY and SMNVEV (reference sequence). The chain's CDR3 is CASSLMGLNQPQHF. In DNA form, the CDR3 reads TGTGCCAGCAGTTTAATGGGGCTTAATCAGCCCCAGCATTTT.

V gene TRBV7-8 combines with J gene TRBJ2-1; tentative D call: TRBD2 (5 bases). Germline V gene data show CDR1 as SGHVS and CDR2 as FQNEAQ. Deletions cut 5 bases from V and 0 bases from J, with 14 bases between. CDR3 size: 16 residues. Written as DNA, the CDR3 is TGTGCCAGCAGCCCAGACGGGAAAAGCTCCTACAATGAGCAGTTCTTC. It is translated as CASSPDGKSSYNEQFF.

Only one count was recorded for this clone. V gene TRBV6-5 combines with J gene TRBJ2-5; D gene uncertain. The CDR3 runs 14 residues. Trimming took off 0 bases at V and 4 bases at J, with 9 bases between the two ends. The V gene's germline CDR1 is MNHEY and CDR2 SVGAGI. The CDR3 DNA reads as TGTGCCAGCAGTTACTCCTCTACCCCAGAGACCCAGTACTTC. Protein: CASSYSSTPETQYF.

The CDR3 is CASRPGQGTYEQYF. As DNA, the CDR3 is TGTGCCAGTAGGCCGGGACAGGGGACCTACGAGCAGTACTTC. J is TRBJ2-7 and V is TRBV19; 10 bases map to TRBD1. With V trimmed by 6 bases and J by 2 bases, 4 bases remained unmatched. There are 14 residues in the CDR3. Per the germline V gene, CDR1 is LNHDA and CDR2 is SQIVND (reference sequence).

This clone has a single count. The rearrangement uses TRBV10-1 and TRBJ2-7; 9 nucleotides align to TRBD1. V gave up 6 bases and J gave up 7 bases; unmatched junction bases: 7. This CDR3 is built from 13 residues. Germline CDR1 and CDR2: WNHNN and SYGVQD (reference sequence). CDR3 in amino acids: CASSPQGAVEQYF. The CDR3 nucleotides are TGCGCCAGCAGCCCACAGGGGGCCGTGGAGCAGTACTTC.

This chain uses TRBV5-6 with TRBJ2-7; D might be TRBD2 (6 bases). CDR1 and CDR2 from the germline V gene are SGHDT and YYEEEE. This CDR3 contains 13 residues. V was clipped by 4 bases and J by 4 bases, with 12 bases between them. DNA of the CDR3: TGTGCCAGCAGCACCGGGGGTTTTTACGAGCAGTACTTC. Encoded protein: CASSTGGFYEQYF.

The V call is TRBV29-1, the J call TRBJ2-7, with 11 bases that match TRBD2. CDR1 is SQVTM, CDR2 ANQGSEA, per germline. V shed 6 bases and J 9 bases; nucleotides not matched to a gene: 10. The CDR3 covers 13 residues. The CDR3 here is CSVLTSGVNGQYF. The DNA of the CDR3 is TGCAGCGTGCTGACTAGCGGGGTGAACGGGCAGTACTTC.

The chain carries TRBV6-5 and TRBJ1-2; tentative D call: TRBD1 (5 bases). Trimming left V 2 bases short and J 4 bases short, with 11 bases between. Germline lookup yields CDR1 MNHEY and CDR2 SVGAGI. There are 14 residues in the CDR3. The CDR3 sequence is CASSYKPGSYGYTF. As DNA, the CDR3 is TGTGCCAGCAGTTACAAACCAGGGTCCTATGGCTACACCTTC.

This chain joins TRBV4-1 and TRBJ1-1; D gene ambiguous. Germline values: CDR1 MGHRA, CDR2 YSYEKL. The CDR3 consists of 12 residues. V lost 1 base, J lost 5 bases, and 5 bases lay in between. This chain's CDR3 is CASSQAQTEAFF. CDR3 nucleotides: TGCGCCAGCAGCCAAGCGCAGACTGAAGCTTTCTTT.

The V and J genes are TRBV4-1 and TRBJ2-1; weak D call: TRBD2 (5 bases). Trimming pared 4 bases from V and 0 bases from J, leaving 10 bases between. Germline V gene data show CDR1 as MGHRA and CDR2 as YSYEKL. This CDR3 is 15 amino acids long. CDR3 in amino acids: CASSLGALSYNEQFF. DNA for the CDR3: TGCGCCAGCAGCCTGGGAGCCCTCTCCTACAATGAGCAGTTCTTC.

This chain uses TRBV6-6 with TRBJ1-5; no definite D call. From germline, CDR1 is MNHNY and CDR2 SVGAGI (reference sequence). This CDR3 has 15 amino acids. Trimming left V 6 bases short and J 2 bases short, with 14 bases between. In nucleotides, the CDR3 is TGTGCCAGCAGGCCCGGAGAGTACGGCAATCAGCCCCAGCATTTT. It yields the protein CASRPGEYGNQPQHF.